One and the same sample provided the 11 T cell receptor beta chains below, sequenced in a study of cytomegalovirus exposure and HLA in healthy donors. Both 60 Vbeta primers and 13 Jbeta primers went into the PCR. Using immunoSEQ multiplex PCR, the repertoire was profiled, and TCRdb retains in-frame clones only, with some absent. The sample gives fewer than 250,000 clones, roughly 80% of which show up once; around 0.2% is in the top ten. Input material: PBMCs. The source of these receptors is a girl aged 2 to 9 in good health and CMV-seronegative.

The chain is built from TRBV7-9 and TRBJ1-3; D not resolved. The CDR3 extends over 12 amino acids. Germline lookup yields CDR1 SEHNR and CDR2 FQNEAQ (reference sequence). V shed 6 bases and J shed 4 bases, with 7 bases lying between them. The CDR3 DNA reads TGTGCCAGCAGATACAACGGAAACACCATATATTTT. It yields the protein CASRYNGNTIYF.

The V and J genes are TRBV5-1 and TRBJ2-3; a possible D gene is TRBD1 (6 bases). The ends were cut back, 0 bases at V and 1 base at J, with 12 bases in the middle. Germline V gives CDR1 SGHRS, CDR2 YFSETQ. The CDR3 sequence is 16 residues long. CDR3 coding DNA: TGCGCCAGCAGCTTGGGGGGCAGGGGAGGCACAGATACGCAGTATTTT. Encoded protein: CASSLGGRGGTDTQYF.

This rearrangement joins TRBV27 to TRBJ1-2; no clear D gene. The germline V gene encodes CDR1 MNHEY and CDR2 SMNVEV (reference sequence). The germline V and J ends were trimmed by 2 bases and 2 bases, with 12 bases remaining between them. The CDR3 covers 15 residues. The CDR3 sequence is CASSLLSTENYGYTF. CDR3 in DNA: TGTGCCAGCAGTTTACTTAGTACAGAGAACTATGGCTACACCTTC.

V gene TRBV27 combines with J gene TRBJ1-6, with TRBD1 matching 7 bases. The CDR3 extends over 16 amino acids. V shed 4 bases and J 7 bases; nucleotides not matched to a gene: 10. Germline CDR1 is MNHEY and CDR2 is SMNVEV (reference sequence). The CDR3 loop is CASSSTGSGVNSPLHF. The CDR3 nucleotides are TGTGCCAGCAGTTCGACAGGGTCCGGGGTGAATTCACCCCTCCACTTT.

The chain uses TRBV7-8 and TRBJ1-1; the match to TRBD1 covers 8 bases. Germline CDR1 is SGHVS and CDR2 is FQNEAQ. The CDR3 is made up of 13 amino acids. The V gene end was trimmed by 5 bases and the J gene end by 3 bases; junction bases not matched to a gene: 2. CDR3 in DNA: TGTGCCAGCAGCCCACAGGGGGACACTGAAGCTTTCTTT. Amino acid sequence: CASSPQGDTEAFF.

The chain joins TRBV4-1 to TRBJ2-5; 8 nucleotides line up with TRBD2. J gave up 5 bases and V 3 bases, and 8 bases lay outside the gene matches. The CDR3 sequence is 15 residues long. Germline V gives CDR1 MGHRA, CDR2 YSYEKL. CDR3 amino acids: CASSHKRGRGETQYF. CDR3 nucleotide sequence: TGCGCCAGCAGCCACAAGCGGGGGAGAGGGGAGACCCAGTACTTC.

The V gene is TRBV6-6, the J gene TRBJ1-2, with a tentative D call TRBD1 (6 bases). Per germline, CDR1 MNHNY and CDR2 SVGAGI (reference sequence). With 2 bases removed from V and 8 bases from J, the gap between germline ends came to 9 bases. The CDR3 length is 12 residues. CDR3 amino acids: CASSYQGSGYTF. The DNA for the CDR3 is TGTGCCAGCAGTTACCAGGGGTCGGGCTACACCTTC.

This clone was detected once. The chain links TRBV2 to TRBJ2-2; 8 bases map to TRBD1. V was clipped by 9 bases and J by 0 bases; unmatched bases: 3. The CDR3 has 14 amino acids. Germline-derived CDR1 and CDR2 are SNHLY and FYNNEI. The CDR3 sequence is CARGQGANTGELFF. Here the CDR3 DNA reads TGTGCCAGAGGACAGGGAGCGAACACCGGGGAGCTGTTTTTT.

The CDR3 bases are TGCAGTGCTGTCGGGAACAGCTACACCTTC. Protein: CSAVGNSYTF. The chain joins TRBV20-1 to TRBJ1-2, with D uncertain. Germline V gene sequence: CDR1 DFQATT, CDR2 SNEGSKA (reference sequence). The CDR3 length is 10 residues. Trimming removed 5 bases from V and 9 bases from J, with 10 bases in between.

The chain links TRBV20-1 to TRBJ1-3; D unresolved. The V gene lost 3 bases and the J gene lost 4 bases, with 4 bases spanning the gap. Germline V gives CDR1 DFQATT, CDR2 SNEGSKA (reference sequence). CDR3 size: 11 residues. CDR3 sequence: CSASSGNTIYF. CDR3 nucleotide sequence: TGCAGTGCTAGTTCGGGAAACACCATATATTTT.

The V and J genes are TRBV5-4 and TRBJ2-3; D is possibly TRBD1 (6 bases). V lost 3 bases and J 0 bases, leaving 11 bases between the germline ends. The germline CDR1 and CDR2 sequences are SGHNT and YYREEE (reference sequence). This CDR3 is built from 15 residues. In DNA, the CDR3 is TGTGCCAGCAGCTGGCGACAGGACAGCACAGATACGCAGTATTTT. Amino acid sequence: CASSWRQDSTDTQYF.